This TCR beta chain was found in a study of spatial heterogeneity in lung cancer. In its sample, this clonotype was seen many times. Documented time point: sample taken at primary tumor resection. Whole RNA, which was extracted from tumor, nontumor lung tissue or frozen PBMC, was sequenced without any cell sorting. Between the trimmed V and J ends, which lost 5 bases and 2 bases, there was a span of 14 bases. CDR3 length: 15 residues. Germline loops: CDR1 MNHNS, CDR2 SASEGT. Every molecule of TCR cDNA had its own unique molecular identifier. TCRdb reprocessed the 5' RACE reads via MiXCR and lists one record per CDR3 protein. The sample includes 30,000 to 50,000 distinct CDR3 sequences, roughly 6% of them seen just once.

The V and J genes are TRBV6-1 and TRBJ2-3, with D perhaps TRBD2 (6 bases). This sequence originates from a male donor with early-stage non-small cell lung cancer. The sequences come from PBMCs, collected at surgery. The DNA of the CDR3 is TGTGCCAGCAGTATGCAGCGGGTACCCACAGATACGCAGTATTTT. This codes for CASSMQRVPTDTQYF.